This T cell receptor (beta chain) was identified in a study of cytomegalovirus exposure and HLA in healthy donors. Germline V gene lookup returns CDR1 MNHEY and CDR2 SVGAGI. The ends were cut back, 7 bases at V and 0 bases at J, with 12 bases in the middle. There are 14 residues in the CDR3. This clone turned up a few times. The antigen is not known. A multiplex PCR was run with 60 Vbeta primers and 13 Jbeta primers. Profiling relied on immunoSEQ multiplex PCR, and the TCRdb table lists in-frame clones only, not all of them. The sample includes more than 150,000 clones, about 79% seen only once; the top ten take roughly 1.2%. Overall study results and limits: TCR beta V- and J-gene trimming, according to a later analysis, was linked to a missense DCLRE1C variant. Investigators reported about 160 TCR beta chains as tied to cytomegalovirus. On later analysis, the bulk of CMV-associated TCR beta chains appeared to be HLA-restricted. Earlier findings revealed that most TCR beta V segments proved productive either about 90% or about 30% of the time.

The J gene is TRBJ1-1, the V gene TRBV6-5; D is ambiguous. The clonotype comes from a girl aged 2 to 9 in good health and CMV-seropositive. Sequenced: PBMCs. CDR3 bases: TGTGCCAGCAACCCACTAGGGCTGAACACTGAAGCTTTCTTT. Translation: CASNPLGLNTEAFF.